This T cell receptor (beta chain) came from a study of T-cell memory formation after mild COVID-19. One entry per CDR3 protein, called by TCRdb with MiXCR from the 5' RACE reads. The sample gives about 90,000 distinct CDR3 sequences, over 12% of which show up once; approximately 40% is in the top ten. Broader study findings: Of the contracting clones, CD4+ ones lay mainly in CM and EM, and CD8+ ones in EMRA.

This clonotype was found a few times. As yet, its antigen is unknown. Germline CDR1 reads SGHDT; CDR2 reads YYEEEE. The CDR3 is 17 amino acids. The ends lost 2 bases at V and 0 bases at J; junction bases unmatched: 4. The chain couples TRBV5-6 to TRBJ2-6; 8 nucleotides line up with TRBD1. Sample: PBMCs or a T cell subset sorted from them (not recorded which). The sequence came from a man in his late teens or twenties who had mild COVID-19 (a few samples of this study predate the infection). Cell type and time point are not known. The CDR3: CASSFGQGRSGANVLTF. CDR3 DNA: TGTGCCAGCAGCTTCGGACAGGGCCGCTCTGGGGCCAACGTCCTGACTTTC.